This paragraph covers one T cell receptor beta chain sequence. Only in-frame clones appear in the TCRdb table, and some are missing; sequencing was by immunoSEQ multiplex PCR. The sample shows some 71,000 clones, about nine tenths of them seen only once. The data were obtained in a study of T cell responses to AZD1222 COVID-19 vaccine. The CDR3 length is 17 residues. Deletions cut 3 bases from V and 6 bases from J, with 21 bases between. The germline V gene has CDR1 LGHNA and CDR2 YNFKEQ. The starting material was peripheral blood, obtained 28 days after the second AZD1222 dose. This clonotype was obtained from an adult who received the AZD1222 COVID-19 vaccine. The rearrangement uses TRBV4-2 and TRBJ2-1; D possibly uses TRBD1 or TRBD2 (5 bases each). CDR3 loop: CASSQRILLGERNEQFF. CDR3 bases: TGTGCCAGCAGCCAGAGGATACTTTTGGGGGAGCGCAATGAGCAGTTCTTC.